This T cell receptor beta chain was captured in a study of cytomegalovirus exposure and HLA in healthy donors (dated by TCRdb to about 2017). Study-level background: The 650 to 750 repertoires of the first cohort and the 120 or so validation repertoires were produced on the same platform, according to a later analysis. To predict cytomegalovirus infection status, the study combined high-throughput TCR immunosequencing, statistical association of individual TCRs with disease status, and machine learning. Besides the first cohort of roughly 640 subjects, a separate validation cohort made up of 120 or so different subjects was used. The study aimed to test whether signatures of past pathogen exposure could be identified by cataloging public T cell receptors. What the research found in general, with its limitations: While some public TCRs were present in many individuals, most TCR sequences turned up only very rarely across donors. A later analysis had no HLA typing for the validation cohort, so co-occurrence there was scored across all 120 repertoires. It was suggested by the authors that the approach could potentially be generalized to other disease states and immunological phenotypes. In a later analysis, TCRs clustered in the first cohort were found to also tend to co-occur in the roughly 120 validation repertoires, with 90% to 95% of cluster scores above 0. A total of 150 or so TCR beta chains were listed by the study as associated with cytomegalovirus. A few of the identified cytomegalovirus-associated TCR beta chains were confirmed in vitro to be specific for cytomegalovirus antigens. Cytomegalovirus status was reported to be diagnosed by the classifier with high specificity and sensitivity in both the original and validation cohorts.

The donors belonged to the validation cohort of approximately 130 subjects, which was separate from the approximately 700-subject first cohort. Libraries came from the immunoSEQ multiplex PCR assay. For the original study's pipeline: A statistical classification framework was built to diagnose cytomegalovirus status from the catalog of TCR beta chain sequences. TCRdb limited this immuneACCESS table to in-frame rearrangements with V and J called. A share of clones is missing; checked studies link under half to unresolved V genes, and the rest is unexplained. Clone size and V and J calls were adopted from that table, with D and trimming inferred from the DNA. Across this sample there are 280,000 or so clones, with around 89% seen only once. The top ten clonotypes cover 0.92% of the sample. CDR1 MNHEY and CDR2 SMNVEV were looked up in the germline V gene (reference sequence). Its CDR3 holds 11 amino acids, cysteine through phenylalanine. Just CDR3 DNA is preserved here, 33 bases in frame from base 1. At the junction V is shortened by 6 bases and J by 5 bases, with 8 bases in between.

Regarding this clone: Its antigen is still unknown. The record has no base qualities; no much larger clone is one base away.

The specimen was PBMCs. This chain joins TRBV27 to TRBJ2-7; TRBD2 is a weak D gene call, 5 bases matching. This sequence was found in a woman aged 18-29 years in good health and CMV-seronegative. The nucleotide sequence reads TGTGCCAGCAGCACCGGGAACGAGCAGTACTTC. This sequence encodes CASSTGNEQYF.